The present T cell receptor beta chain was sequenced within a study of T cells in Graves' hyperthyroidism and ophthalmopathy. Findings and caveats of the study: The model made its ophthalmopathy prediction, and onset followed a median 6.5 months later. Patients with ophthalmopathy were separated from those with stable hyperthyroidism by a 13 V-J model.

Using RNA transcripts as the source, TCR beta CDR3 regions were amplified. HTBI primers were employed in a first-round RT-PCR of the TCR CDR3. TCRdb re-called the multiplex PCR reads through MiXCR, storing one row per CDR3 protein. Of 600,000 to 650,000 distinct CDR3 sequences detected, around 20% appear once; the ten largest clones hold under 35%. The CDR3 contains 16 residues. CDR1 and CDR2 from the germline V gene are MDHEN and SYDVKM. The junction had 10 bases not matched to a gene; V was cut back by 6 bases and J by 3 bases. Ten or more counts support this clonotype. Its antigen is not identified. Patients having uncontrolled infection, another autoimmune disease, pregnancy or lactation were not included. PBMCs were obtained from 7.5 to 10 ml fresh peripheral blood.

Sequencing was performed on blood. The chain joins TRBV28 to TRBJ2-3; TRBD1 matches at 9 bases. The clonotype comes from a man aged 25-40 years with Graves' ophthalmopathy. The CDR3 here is CASSPSRGTGTDTQYF. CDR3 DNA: TGTGCCAGCAGCCCCTCTCGGGGGACAGGGACAGATACGCAGTATTTT.